A single T cell receptor beta chain is shown here with its context. Antigen unknown. The data belong to a study of blood T cells in healthy people across ages. Primed by a sample-barcoded 5' primer and a J-beta primer mix, a second PCR proceeded for 7 to 11 cycles. MiXCR, applied by TCRdb to the 5' RACE reads, yields one record per CDR3 protein. The repertoire holds about 680,000 distinct CDR3 sequences, with 45% to 50% as singletons. Looked up from germline, CDR1 is MNHEY and CDR2 is SVGAGI. The ends lost 6 bases at V and 7 bases at J; junction bases unmatched: 7. The CDR3 runs 15 residues. Points from the study as a whole: Diversity estimates from one million T cells were considered underestimates.

The V call is TRBV6-5, the J call TRBJ2-1; 12 bases match TRBD2. This sequence originates from a woman aged 60 to 75 in good health. The sequenced sample was blood. CDR3 loop: CASRKTSGSTNEQFF. The CDR3 DNA sequence: TGTGCCAGCAGAAAGACTAGCGGGAGTACGAATGAGCAGTTCTTC.